These 15 T cell receptor beta chains originate from one sample sequenced in a study of beta chain features in type 1 diabetes (dated by TCRdb to between 2018 and 2020). Preparation of the library involved the immunoSEQ multiplex PCR assay. The entire isolated RNA was reverse transcribed using the High Capacity cDNA Reverse Transcription Kit, and thus expressed TCRB transcripts were sequenced. TCRdb re-hosts the immuneACCESS table, in-frame sequences only. Its copies lack some clones; in the studies checked, an unresolved V gene accounts for under half of them, and the cause for the rest is not known. The table for this sample lists about 340,000 clones; 8% of them were counted only once. The ten most abundant clones make up around 0.45% of the sample. Sequencing was performed on central memory CD4+ T cells from blood. Every receptor here comes from a woman younger than 30 in good health.

Notes on this clone: Other DNA sequences of this sample code for an identical CDR3. Here the CDR3 DNA reads TGTGCCAGCACTTCTTCCTACAATGAGCAGTTCTTC. Translating it yields CASTSSYNEQFF. J is TRBJ2-1 and V is TRBV6-5; D remains unclear. Germline V lookup: CDR1 MNHEY, CDR2 SVGAGI. The CDR3 runs to 12 residues. The V gene lost 7 bases and the J gene lost 1 base, with 5 bases spanning the gap.

The table lists this clone with a few counts. The chain couples TRBV28 to TRBJ2-2; TRBD1 matches at 12 bases. The germline CDR1 and CDR2 sequences are MDHEN and SYDVKM. V was clipped by 6 bases and J by 6 bases; unmatched bases: 5. The CDR3 covers 15 residues. CDR3 in DNA: TGTGCCAGCAGGGGGACAGGGGGCCCGGCCGGGGAGCTGTTTTTT. Protein sequence: CASRGTGGPAGELFF.

This clone was seen ten or more times. V and J are TRBV7-9 and TRBJ2-3; no clear D gene. Germline loops: CDR1 SEHNR, CDR2 FQNEAQ (reference sequence). This CDR3 contains 16 residues. V was pared by 4 bases and J by 0 bases, with 14 bases between. The CDR3 nucleotides read TGTGCCAGCAGCTCTCCGCAGGATTTAAGCACAGATACGCAGTATTTT. Translated, it gives CASSSPQDLSTDTQYF. Supplemented by reference TRBV7-9 and TRBJ2-3, the full variable domain reads DTGVSQNPRHKITKRGQNVTFRCDPISEHNRLYWYRQTLGQGPEFLTYFQNEAQLEKSRLLSDRFSAERPKGSFSTLEIQRTEQGDSAMYLCASSSPQDLSTDTQYFGPGTRLTVL.

The chain is built from TRBV6-1 and TRBJ2-1; 14 bases fit TRBD2. Germline V gene sequence: CDR1 MNHNS, CDR2 SASEGT. The V and J ends lost 9 bases and 3 bases, in that order; junction bases with no gene match: 4. CDR3 length: 15 residues. The CDR3 is CASRTSGRNYNEQFF. The CDR3 bases are TGTGCCAGTCGGACTAGCGGGAGGAACTACAATGAGCAGTTCTTC.

This clone was observed a few times. The J gene is TRBJ2-5, the V gene TRBV6-5, with TRBD2 matching over 10 bases. The CDR3 sequence is 15 residues long. Per germline, CDR1 MNHEY and CDR2 SVGAGI. V shed 6 bases, J shed 5 bases, and the junction held 9 bases outside the gene matches. This chain's CDR3 is CASRVAGGSRETQYF. The CDR3 DNA follows: TGTGCCAGCAGAGTAGCGGGAGGATCCCGCGAGACCCAGTACTTC.

The chain is built from TRBV4-2 and TRBJ2-3; TRBD2 agrees at 7 bases. With V trimmed by 0 bases and J by 7 bases, 7 bases remained unmatched. CDR1 is LGHNA and CDR2 is YNFKEQ in the germline V gene. This CDR3 is 15 amino acids long. The CDR3 reads CASSQDRGSIYTQYF. DNA of the CDR3: TGTGCCAGCAGCCAAGACCGCGGGAGTATCTATACGCAGTATTTT.

As for this clone: This CDR3 is also generated by other DNA sequences in the sample. The chain couples TRBV10-3 to TRBJ2-1; possible D gene TRBD2, 5 bases. This CDR3 is 14 amino acids long. V was shortened by 3 bases and J by 1 base, with 7 bases between the two germline ends. Germline V gene lookup returns CDR1 ENHRY and CDR2 SYGVKD. The CDR3 reads CAISDEGSYNEQFF. The CDR3 coding sequence is TGTGCCATCAGTGATGAGGGTTCCTACAATGAGCAGTTCTTC.

The gene calls are TRBV18 and TRBJ2-1, with D perhaps TRBD1 or TRBD2 (5 bases each). Trimming removed 4 bases at V and 0 bases at J, with 7 bases between. This CDR3 comprises 14 residues. In germline, CDR1 is KGHSH, CDR2 LQKENI. The CDR3 nucleotides are TGTGCCAGCTCACGGGGGAGCTCCTACAATGAGCAGTTCTTC. Translating it yields CASSRGSSYNEQFF.

This chain links TRBV18 with TRBJ2-3; 12 nucleotides match TRBD1. The CDR3 is made up of 17 amino acids. Germline-derived CDR1 and CDR2 are KGHSH and LQKENI. After removal of 0 bases from V and 4 bases from J, the junction contained 5 bases not matched to a gene. CDR3 DNA sequence: TGTGCCAGCTCACCACCAGCCGGGACAGGGGGCTCAGATACGCAGTATTTT. This encodes CASSPPAGTGGSDTQYF. Full variable domain (remainder filled in from reference TRBV18 and TRBJ2-3): NAGVMQNPRHLVRRRGQEARLRCSPMKGHSHVYWYRQLPEEGLKFMVYLQKENIIDESGMPKERFSAEFPKEGPSILRIQQVVRGDSAAYFCASSPPAGTGGSDTQYFGPGTRLTVL.

This clone was seen just once. The rearrangement joins TRBV4-1 to TRBJ1-3; D uncertain. Germline lookup yields CDR1 MGHRA and CDR2 YSYEKL. CDR3 length: 13 amino acids. V gave up 0 bases and J gave up 8 bases, with 8 bases separating them. CDR3: CASSQEARYTIYF. In DNA form, the CDR3 reads TGCGCCAGCAGCCAAGAGGCTCGATACACCATATATTTT.

The gene calls are TRBV9 and TRBJ2-1; D gene ambiguous. The CDR3 has 13 residues. Looked up from germline, CDR1 is SGDLS and CDR2 is YYNGEE. V lost 4 bases to trimming and J lost 8 bases, with 13 bases between them. The CDR3 DNA follows: TGTGCCAGCAGCCGTACCCTTGGGGATGAGCAGTTCTTC. Translation gives CASSRTLGDEQFF.

With respect to this clone: Other DNA sequences of this sample code for an identical CDR3. The rearrangement uses TRBV7-9 and TRBJ2-5, with TRBD2 matching 9 bases. The J call may be incorrect, as the DNA end agrees better with TRBJ2-7. The CDR3 is made up of 13 amino acids. Per the germline V gene, CDR1 is SEHNR and CDR2 is FQNEAQ (reference sequence). CDR3 DNA: TGTGCCAGCAGCTTTCTAGCGGGATACGAGCAGTACTTC. This sequence encodes CASSFLAGYEQYF.

This clone was counted between two and nine times. The V gene is TRBV11-1, the J gene TRBJ2-5; 8 positions agree with TRBD2. The V gene's germline CDR1 is SGHAT and CDR2 FQDESV (reference sequence). J lost 1 base, V lost 5 bases, and 9 bases had no gene match. The CDR3 has 16 residues. In DNA, the CDR3 is TGTGCCAGCAGCCGCATAGCGGGGCTGTTCCAAGAGACCCAGTACTTC. Its protein product is CASSRIAGLFQETQYF.

This clone was seen a handful of times. V usage is TRBV27 and J usage is TRBJ1-5, with 7 bases fitting TRBD1. The CDR3 consists of 13 residues. With 6 bases clipped from V and 9 bases from J, the junction kept 8 bases outside the gene matches. The germline V gene encodes CDR1 MNHEY and CDR2 SMNVEV (reference sequence). Here the CDR3 DNA reads TGTGCCAGCAGGTTACAGGGGTTCGGGCCCCAGCATTTT. It is translated as CASRLQGFGPQHF.

The gene calls are TRBV7-8 and TRBJ2-5; D perhaps matches TRBD2 (6 bases). Trimming took off 4 bases at V and 2 bases at J, with 11 bases between the two ends. Germline V CDR1 and CDR2: SGHVS, FQNEAQ. CDR3 length: 14 residues. The CDR3 region has the DNA TGTGCCAGCAGCTACAGCGGAGGGCAAGAGACCCAGTACTTC. Translating gives CASSYSGGQETQYF.